This T cell receptor beta chain was found in a study of blood T cell repertoires in COVID-19. Looking at the study overall: Donors in the United States, Italy and Spain gave samples during acute or convalescent COVID-19. In each case, the material was cDNA or gDNA derived from T cells, B-cell-depleted T cells, or PBMCs.

In the original processing: Estimated nucleated cell counts came from reference gene primer amplification. Profiling relied on immunoSEQ multiplex PCR, and the TCRdb table lists in-frame clones only, not all of them. V and J calls and clone size are those listed in that table; D and trimming were worked out from the DNA. The data show approximately 110,000 clones, approximately 86% seen once. CDR1 SQVTM and CDR2 ANQGSEA come from the germline V gene. The CDR3 runs 15 residues. The ends were cut back, 0 bases at V and 1 base at J, with 12 bases in the middle. The source is a man aged 35 to 55 with acute or convalescent COVID-19. The sample consisted of peripheral blood. The chain links TRBV29-1 to TRBJ1-2; possible D gene TRBD1, 6 bases. CDR3 in DNA: TGCAGCGTTGAAGATGTTAACAGGGTTAACTATGGCTACACCTTC. This translates into CSVEDVNRVNYGYTF.